The following is a TCR beta chain sequence with its context. What it binds is not known. The PCR contained 60 Vbeta and 13 Jbeta primers. TCRdb's copy holds only in-frame clones and misses some; the assay was immunoSEQ multiplex PCR. The sample shows under 150,000 clones, just under 85% of them seen only once. This specimen belongs to a study of cytomegalovirus exposure and HLA in healthy donors. Overall study findings and caveats: There were around 160 TCR beta chains listed as cytomegalovirus-associated.

The germline V and J ends were trimmed by 2 bases and 3 bases, with 10 bases remaining between them. Per the germline V gene, CDR1 is MNHNS and CDR2 is SASEGT. This CDR3 has 14 residues. V gene TRBV6-1 combines with J gene TRBJ1-2, with D possibly matching TRBD1 (5 bases). Sequencing was carried out using PBMCs. The sequence was collected from a man between 35 and 55 years old in good health and CMV-seropositive. The chain's CDR3 is CASSELNRYYGYTF. The CDR3 bases are TGTGCCAGCAGTGAATTAAACAGGTACTATGGCTACACCTTC.